This T cell receptor beta chain was captured by sequencing in a study of graft-versus-host responses after intestinal transplantation. About the research overall: Transplants were multivisceral, liver-intestinal, or isolated intestinal. Anti-thymocyte globulin was used for induction in all recipients, who then took tacrolimus and steroids for around 3 years.

The CDR3 consists of 14 residues. Looked up from germline, CDR1 is SGHRS and CDR2 is YFSETQ. Trimming removed 0 bases at V and 4 bases at J, with 10 bases between. This clone has just one count. What it recognizes is unknown. Some clones are missing from TCRdb's copy, which holds only in-frame ones; the method was immunoSEQ multiplex PCR. The profile shows about 98,000 clones, 75% to 90% of them singletons. This TCR derives from a human donor who received an intestinal transplant. This sample comprised unstimulated CD8+ T cells sorted from spleen or lymph node cells, obtained before intestinal transplant. The rearrangement uses TRBV5-1 and TRBJ1-2; no clear D gene. CDR3 region: CASSLGAGFYGYTF. DNA of the CDR3: TGCGCCAGCAGCTTGGGGGCAGGCTTCTATGGCTACACCTTC.